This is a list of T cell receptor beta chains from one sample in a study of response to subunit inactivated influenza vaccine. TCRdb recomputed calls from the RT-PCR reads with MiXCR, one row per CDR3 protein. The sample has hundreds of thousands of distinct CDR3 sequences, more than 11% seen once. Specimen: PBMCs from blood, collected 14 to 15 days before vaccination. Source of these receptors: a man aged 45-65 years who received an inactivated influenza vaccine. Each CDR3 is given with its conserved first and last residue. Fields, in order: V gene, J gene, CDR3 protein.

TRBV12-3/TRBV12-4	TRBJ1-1	CASSNSYQAFF
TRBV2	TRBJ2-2	CASKLYRGELSGELFF
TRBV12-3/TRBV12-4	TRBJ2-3	CASSLARGLTDTQYF
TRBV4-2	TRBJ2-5	CASSRTGRGEETQYF
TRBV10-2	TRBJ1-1	CASSGTGYTEAFF
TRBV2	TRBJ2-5	CASSVWELETQYF
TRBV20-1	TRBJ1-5	CSARITGQGWSNQPQHF
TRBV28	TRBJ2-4	CASSLTTFAGYAKNIQYF
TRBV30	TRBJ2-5	CAWSNWYQETQYF
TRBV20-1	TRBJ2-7	CSARVGGGPLEQYF
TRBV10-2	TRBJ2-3	CASSEKSGSTDTQYF
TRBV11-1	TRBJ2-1	CASAHSQLAGQSSYNEQFF
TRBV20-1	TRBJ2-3	CSAIRLARTTDTQYF
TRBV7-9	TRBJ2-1	CASSQRGPKGNEQFF
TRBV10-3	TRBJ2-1	CAISDGASDEQFF
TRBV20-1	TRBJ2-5	CSARPMVGLETQYF
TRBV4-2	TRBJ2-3	CASSQDGLADDYTQYF
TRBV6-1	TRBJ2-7	CASSEWGGDNEQYF
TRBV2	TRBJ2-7	CASSGSVISYEQYF
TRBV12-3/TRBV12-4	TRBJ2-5	CASSAGQKETQYF
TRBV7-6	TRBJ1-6	CASSGITGNSPLHF
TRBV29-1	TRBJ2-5	CSVENTSGGETQYF
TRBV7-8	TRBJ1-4	CASSLGTLNEKLFF
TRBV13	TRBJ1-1	CASSYGVRSTEAFF